This TCR beta chain was profiled in a study of control samples from healthy donors and cancer patients. V was trimmed by 3 bases and J by 5 bases, leaving 16 bases between them. This CDR3 is built from 15 residues. Germline CDR1 is SGHAT and CDR2 is FQNNGV. Method: immunoSEQ multiplex PCR; TCRdb's copy keeps in-frame clones and lacks some. Of 150,000 to 200,000 clones in the sample, about nine tenths were seen once. The V and J genes are TRBV11-2 and TRBJ2-5; TRBD1 might be the D (5 bases). The TCR sequence derives from a woman aged 40-49 years in good health. Material for sequencing was blood. CDR3 loop: CASSLQGARMETQYF. CDR3 DNA: TGTGCCAGCAGCTTGCAAGGGGCCCGGATGGAGACCCAGTACTTC.